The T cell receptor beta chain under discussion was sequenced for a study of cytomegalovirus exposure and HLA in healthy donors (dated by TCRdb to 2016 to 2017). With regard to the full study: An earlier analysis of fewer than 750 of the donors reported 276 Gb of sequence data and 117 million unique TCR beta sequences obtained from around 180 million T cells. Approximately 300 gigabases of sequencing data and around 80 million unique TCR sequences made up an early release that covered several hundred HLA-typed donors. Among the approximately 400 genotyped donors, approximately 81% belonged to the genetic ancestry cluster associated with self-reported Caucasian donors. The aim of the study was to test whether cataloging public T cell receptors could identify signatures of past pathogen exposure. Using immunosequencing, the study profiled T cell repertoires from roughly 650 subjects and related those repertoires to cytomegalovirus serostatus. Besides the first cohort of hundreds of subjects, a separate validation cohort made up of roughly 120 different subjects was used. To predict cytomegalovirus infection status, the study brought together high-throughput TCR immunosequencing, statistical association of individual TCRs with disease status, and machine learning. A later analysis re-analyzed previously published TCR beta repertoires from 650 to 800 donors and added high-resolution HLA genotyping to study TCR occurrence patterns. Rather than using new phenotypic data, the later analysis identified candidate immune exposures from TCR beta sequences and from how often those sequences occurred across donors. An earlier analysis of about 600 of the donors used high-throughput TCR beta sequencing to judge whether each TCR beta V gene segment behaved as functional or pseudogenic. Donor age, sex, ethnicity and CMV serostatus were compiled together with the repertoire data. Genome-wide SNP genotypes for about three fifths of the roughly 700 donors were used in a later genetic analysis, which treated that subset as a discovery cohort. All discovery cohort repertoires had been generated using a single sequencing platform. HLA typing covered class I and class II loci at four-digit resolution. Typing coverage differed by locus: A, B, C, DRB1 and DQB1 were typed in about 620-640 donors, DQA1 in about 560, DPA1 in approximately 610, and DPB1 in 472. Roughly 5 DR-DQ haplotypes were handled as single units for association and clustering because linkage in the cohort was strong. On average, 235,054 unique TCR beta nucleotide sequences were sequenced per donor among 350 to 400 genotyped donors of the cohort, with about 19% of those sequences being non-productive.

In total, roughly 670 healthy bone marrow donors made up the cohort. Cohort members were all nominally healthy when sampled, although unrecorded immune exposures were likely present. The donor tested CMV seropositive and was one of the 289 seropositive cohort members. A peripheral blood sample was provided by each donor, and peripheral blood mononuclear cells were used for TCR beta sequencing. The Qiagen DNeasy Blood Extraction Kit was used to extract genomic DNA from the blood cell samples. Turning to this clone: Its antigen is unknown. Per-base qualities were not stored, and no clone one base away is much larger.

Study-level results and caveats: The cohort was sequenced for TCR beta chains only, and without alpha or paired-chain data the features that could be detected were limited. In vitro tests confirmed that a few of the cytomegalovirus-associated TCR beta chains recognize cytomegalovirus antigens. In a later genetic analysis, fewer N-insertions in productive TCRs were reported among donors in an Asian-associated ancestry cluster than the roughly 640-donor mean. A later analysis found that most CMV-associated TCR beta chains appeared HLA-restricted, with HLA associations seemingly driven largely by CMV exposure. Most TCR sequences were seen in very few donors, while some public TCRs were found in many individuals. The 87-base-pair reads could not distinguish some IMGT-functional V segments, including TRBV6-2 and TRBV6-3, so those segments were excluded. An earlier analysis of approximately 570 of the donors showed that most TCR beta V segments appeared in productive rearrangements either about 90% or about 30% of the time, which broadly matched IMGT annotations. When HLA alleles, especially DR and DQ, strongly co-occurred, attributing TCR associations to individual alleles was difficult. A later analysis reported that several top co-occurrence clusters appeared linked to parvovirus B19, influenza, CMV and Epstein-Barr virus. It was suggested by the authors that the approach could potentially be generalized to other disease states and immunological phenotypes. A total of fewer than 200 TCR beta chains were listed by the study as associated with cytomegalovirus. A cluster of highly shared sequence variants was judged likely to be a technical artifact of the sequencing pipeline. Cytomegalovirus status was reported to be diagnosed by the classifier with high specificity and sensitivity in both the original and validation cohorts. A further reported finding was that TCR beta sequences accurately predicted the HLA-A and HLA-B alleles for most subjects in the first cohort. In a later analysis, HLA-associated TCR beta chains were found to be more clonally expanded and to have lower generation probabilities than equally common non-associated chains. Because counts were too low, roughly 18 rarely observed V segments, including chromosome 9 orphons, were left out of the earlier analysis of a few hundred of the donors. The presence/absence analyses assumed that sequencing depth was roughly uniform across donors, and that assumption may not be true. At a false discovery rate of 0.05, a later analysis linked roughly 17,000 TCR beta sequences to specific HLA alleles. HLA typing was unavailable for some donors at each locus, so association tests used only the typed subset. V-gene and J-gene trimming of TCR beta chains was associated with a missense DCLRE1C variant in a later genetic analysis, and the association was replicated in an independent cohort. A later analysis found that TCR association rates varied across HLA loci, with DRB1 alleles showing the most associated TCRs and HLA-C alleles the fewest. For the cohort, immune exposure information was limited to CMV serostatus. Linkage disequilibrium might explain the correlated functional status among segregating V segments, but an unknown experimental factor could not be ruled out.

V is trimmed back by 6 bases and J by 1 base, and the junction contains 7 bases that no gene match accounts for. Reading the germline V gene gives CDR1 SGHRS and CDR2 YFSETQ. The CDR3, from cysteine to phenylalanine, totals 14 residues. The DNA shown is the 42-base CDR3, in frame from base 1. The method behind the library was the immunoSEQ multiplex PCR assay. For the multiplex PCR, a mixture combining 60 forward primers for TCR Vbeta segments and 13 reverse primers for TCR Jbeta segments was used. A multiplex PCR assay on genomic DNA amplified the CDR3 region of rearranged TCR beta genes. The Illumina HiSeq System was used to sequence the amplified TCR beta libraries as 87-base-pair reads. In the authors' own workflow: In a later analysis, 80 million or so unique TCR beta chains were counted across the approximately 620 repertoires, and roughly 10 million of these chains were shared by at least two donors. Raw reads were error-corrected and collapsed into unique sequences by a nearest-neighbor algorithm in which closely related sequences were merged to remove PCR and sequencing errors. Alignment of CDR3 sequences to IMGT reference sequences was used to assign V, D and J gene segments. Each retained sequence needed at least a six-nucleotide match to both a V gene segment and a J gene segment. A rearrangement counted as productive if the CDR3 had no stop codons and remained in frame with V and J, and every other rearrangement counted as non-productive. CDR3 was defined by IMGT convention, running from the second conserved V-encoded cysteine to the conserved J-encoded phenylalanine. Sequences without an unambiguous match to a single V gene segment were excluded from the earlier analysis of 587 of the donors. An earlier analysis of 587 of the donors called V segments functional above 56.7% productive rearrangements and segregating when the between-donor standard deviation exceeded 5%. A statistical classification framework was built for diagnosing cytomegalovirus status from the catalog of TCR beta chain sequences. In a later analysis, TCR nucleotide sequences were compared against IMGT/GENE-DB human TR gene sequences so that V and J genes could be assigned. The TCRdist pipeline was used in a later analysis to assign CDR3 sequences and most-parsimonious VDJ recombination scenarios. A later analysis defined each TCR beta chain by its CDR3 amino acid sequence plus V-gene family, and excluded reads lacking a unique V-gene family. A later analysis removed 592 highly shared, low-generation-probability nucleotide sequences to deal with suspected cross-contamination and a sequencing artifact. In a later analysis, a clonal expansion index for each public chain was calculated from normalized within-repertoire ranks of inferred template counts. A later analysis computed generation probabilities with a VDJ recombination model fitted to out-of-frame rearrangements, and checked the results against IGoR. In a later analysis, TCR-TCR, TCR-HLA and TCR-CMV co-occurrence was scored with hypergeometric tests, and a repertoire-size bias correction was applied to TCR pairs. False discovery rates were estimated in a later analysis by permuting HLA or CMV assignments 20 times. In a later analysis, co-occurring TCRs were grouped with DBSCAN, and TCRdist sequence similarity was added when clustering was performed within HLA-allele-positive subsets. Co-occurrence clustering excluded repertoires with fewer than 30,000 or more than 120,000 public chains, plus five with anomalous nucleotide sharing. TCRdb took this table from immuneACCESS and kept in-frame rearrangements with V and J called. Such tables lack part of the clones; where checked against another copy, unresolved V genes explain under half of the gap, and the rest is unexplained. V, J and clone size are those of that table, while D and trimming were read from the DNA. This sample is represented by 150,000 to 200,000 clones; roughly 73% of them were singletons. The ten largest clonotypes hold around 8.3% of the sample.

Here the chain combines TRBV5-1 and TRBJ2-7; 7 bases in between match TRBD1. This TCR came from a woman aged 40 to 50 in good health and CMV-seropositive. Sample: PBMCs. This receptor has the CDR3 CASNPGTVSYEQYF. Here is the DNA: TGCGCCAGCAACCCCGGGACAGTATCCTACGAGCAGTACTTC.